The clone carrying this T cell receptor (beta chain) was found once. No antigen is known for it. The CDR3 totals 15 residues. Germline-derived CDR1 and CDR2 are LNHDA and SQIVND (reference sequence). With 3 bases clipped from V and 2 bases from J, the junction kept 4 bases outside the gene matches. After CD25, CD56 and CD294 bead selections, the flow-through was collected as Th1 cells. The sample is drawn from a study of relationships among human T cell subsets. Whole-study results and caveats: Clones with over 100 reads held over 60% of CD8+ cytotoxic sequences. Th1, Th2 and regulatory subsets overlapped substantially in CDR3 sequences. Across seven subsets, gene usage, CDR3 length and N-additions did not differ significantly.

The T cell receptor alpha and beta CDR3 regions were amplified from mRNA by semiquantitative ARM-PCR. Tagged nested gene-specific primers were used first, then communal superprimers amplified exponentially. Before the second round, exonuclease removed the nested primers. MiXCR was run by TCRdb on the multiplex PCR reads, yielding one entry per CDR3 protein. The top ten hold 30% of the sample, which has about 13,000 distinct CDR3 sequences, roughly two thirds seen once. The specimen was CD4+ Th1 cells sorted from blood. This TCR was sampled from a man aged 35-49 years in good health. This rearrangement joins TRBV19 to TRBJ1-2, with 9 bases lining up with TRBD1. For the CDR3, the DNA is TGTGCCAGTAGTATCCCCGGGACAGGGAACTATGGCTACACCTTC. This gives the protein CASSIPGTGNYGYTF.